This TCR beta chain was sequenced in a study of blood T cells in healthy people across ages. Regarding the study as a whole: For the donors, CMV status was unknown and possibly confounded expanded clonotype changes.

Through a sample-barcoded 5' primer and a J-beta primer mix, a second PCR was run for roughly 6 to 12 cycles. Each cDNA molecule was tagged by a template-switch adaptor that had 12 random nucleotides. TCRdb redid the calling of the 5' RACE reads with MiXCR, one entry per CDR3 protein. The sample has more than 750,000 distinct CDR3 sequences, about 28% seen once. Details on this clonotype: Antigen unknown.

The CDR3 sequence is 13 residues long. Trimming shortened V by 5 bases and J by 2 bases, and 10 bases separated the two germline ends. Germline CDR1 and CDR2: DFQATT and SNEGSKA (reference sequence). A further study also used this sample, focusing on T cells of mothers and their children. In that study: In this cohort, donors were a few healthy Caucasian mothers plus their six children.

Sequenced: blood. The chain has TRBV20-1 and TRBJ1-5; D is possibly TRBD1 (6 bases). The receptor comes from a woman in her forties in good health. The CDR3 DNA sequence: TGCAGTGCTTACCGACAGGGCAATCAGCCCCAGCATTTT. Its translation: CSAYRQGNQPQHF.